Sequencing of this T cell receptor beta chain was carried out in a study of blood T cell repertoires in COVID-19. Study-level information: Sample material is recorded as cDNA or gDNA derived from T cells, B-cell-depleted T cells, or PBMCs.

Germline V gives CDR1 SNHLY, CDR2 FYNNEI. CDR3 length: 16 residues. Trimming took 3 bases from V and 9 from J; bases not matched to a gene: 9. Clones were sequenced by immunoSEQ multiplex PCR, and TCRdb holds only the in-frame ones, with some missing. Of hundreds of thousands of clones listed, roughly 89% were seen once; the top ten hold about 9.8%. The J gene is TRBJ1-6, the V gene TRBV2, with 9 bases fitting TRBD1. The receptor was derived from a woman younger than 35 who had recovered from COVID-19. Sequenced material: PBMCs or T cells enriched from blood (not recorded which). In nucleotides, the CDR3 is TGTGCCAGCAGTGAGAGACAGGGGGTCAGCGGTTCACCCCTCCACTTT. As protein: CASSERQGVSGSPLHF.